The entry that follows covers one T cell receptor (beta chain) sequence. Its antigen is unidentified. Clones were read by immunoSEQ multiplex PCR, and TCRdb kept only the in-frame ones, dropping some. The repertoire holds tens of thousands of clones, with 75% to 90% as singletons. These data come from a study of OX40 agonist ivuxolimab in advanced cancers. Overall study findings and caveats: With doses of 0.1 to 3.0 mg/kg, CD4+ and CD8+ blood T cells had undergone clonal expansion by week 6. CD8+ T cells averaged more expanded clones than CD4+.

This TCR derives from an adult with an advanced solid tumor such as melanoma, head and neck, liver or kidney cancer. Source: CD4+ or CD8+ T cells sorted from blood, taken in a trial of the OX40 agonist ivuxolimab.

CDR3 region: CASSTGTGNYGYTF. CDR3 DNA sequence: TGTGCCAGCAGTACCGGGACAGGGAACTATGGCTACACCTTC. The rearrangement joins TRBV28 to TRBJ1-2; TRBD1 matches 9 bases. CDR1 and CDR2 from the germline V gene are MDHEN and SYDVKM. Trimming took 5 bases from V and 2 from J; bases not matched to a gene: 3. CDR3 length: 14 residues.